The rows below give T cell receptor beta chains drawn from one sample of a study of T cell repertoires in cytomegalovirus infection. MiXCR, run by TCRdb on the reads, gives a single entry per CDR3 protein. The profile shows 150,000 to 200,000 distinct CDR3 sequences, approximately 17% of them singletons. Sample: CD8+ T cells from PBMCs. Receptors were obtained from a human donor in good health (CMV status not recorded). Some clones in this sample may be carry-over from other donors' samples. Both conserved end residues are part of each CDR3. Fields, in order: CDR3 protein, CDR3 DNA, V gene, D gene, clone size, CDR3 length, J gene. D genes are given only for firm matches. Clone size is stated in some rows and not others, as once, few, many or a class when expanded.

CDR3 protein: CASSSKMNTEAFF
CDR3 DNA: TGTGCCAGCAGCTCCAAAATGAACACTGAAGCTTTCTTT
V gene: TRBV7-2
D gene: NA
clone size: few
CDR3 length: 13
J gene: TRBJ1-1

CDR3 protein: CAIRTTSGGYNEQFF
CDR3 DNA: TGTGCCATCAGAACAACTAGCGGAGGTTACAATGAGCAGTTCTTC
V gene: TRBV10-3
D gene: TRBD2
clone size: NA
CDR3 length: 15
J gene: TRBJ2-1

CDR3 protein: CASSYSAERYGYTF
CDR3 DNA: TGTGCCAGCAGTTACTCGGCGGAACGTTATGGCTACACCTTC
V gene: TRBV6-5
D gene: NA
clone size: few
CDR3 length: 14
J gene: TRBJ1-2

CDR3 protein: CASSPEGRQVYNSPLHF
CDR3 DNA: TGTGCCAGCAGCCCGGAGGGTCGACAGGTCTATAATTCACCCCTCCACTTT
V gene: TRBV5-5
D gene: NA
clone size: NA
CDR3 length: 17
J gene: TRBJ1-6

CDR3 protein: CASSKDRVATGELFF
CDR3 DNA: TGTGCCAGCAGCAAGGACAGGGTCGCCACCGGGGAGCTGTTTTTT
V gene: TRBV28
D gene: TRBD1
clone size: few
CDR3 length: 15
J gene: TRBJ2-2

CDR3 protein: CASSSTGGNTGELFF
CDR3 DNA: TGTGCCAGCAGCTCGACAGGGGGGAACACCGGGGAGCTGTTTTTT
V gene: TRBV5-6
D gene: TRBD1
clone size: few
CDR3 length: 15
J gene: TRBJ2-2

CDR3 protein: CASSLSLDTQYF
CDR3 DNA: TGTGCCAGCAGCCTATCCCTAGATACGCAGTATTTT
V gene: TRBV12-3/TRBV12-4
D gene: NA
clone size: NA
CDR3 length: 12
J gene: TRBJ2-3

CDR3 protein: CASSLRGDTQYF
CDR3 DNA: TGTGCCAGCAGTTTACGGGGAGATACGCAGTATTTT
V gene: TRBV27
D gene: NA
clone size: NA
CDR3 length: 12
J gene: TRBJ2-3

CDR3 protein: CASSQDRRARVGGQHYNEQFF
CDR3 DNA: TGCGCCAGCAGCCAAGATAGACGGGCCCGGGTTGGGGGACAGCACTACAATGAGCAGTTCTTC
V gene: TRBV4-1
D gene: TRBD1
clone size: few
CDR3 length: 21
J gene: TRBJ2-1

CDR3 protein: CASSLGTGAGEQFF
CDR3 DNA: TGTGCCAGCAGCTTGGGTACAGGGGCGGGTGAGCAGTTCTTC
V gene: TRBV5-6
D gene: TRBD1
clone size: NA
CDR3 length: 14
J gene: TRBJ2-1

CDR3 protein: CSARDLGQGPTEAFF
CDR3 DNA: TGCAGTGCTAGAGATCTAGGGCAGGGACCCACTGAAGCTTTCTTT
V gene: TRBV20-1
D gene: NA
clone size: few
CDR3 length: 15
J gene: TRBJ1-1

CDR3 protein: CASSWIAGEGDEQYF
CDR3 DNA: TGTGCCAGCAGCTGGATAGCGGGAGAGGGGGACGAGCAGTACTTC
V gene: TRBV7-2
D gene: TRBD2
clone size: few
CDR3 length: 15
J gene: TRBJ2-7

CDR3 protein: CASTPSYNEQFF
CDR3 DNA: TGTGCCAGCACTCCCTCCTACAATGAGCAGTTCTTC
V gene: TRBV2
D gene: NA
clone size: NA
CDR3 length: 12
J gene: TRBJ2-1

CDR3 protein: CARSDPSGNTIYF
CDR3 DNA: TGTGCCAGAAGTGACCCCTCTGGAAACACCATATATTTT
V gene: TRBV12-3/TRBV12-4
D gene: NA
clone size: few
CDR3 length: 13
J gene: TRBJ1-3

CDR3 protein: CASSLSMREEAFF
CDR3 DNA: TGTGCCAGCAGTCTCAGCATGAGAGAGGAAGCTTTCTTT
V gene: TRBV27
D gene: NA
clone size: few
CDR3 length: 13
J gene: TRBJ1-1

CDR3 protein: CASRDRSYNEQFF
CDR3 DNA: TGTGCCAGCAGGGACAGGTCTTACAATGAGCAGTTCTTC
V gene: TRBV2
D gene: TRBD1
clone size: NA
CDR3 length: 13
J gene: TRBJ2-1

CDR3 protein: CASSFPSGTETQYF
CDR3 DNA: TGTGCCAGCAGTTTTCCTAGCGGGACAGAGACCCAGTACTTC
V gene: TRBV6-2/TRBV6-3
D gene: TRBD2
clone size: many
CDR3 length: 14
J gene: TRBJ2-5

CDR3 protein: CASSLGLYTTYEQYF
CDR3 DNA: TGTGCCAGCAGTTTGGGACTTTACACCACCTACGAGCAGTACTTC
V gene: TRBV12-3/TRBV12-4
D gene: NA
clone size: NA
CDR3 length: 15
J gene: TRBJ2-7

CDR3 protein: CASSEVGYSGNTIYF
CDR3 DNA: TGTGCCAGCAGTGAAGTTGGCTACTCCGGAAACACCATATATTTT
V gene: TRBV6-1
D gene: NA
clone size: few
CDR3 length: 15
J gene: TRBJ1-3

CDR3 protein: CASSLAGGSTEAFF
CDR3 DNA: TGTGCCAGCAGCTTAGCAGGGGGGTCCACTGAAGCTTTCTTT
V gene: TRBV7-9
D gene: NA
clone size: NA
CDR3 length: 14
J gene: TRBJ1-1

CDR3 protein: CASSPGRSAYNEQFF
CDR3 DNA: TGTGCCAGCAGTCCCGGGAGGAGTGCCTACAATGAGCAGTTCTTC
V gene: TRBV6-1
D gene: TRBD2
clone size: few
CDR3 length: 15
J gene: TRBJ2-1

CDR3 protein: CASSLRTSGELFF
CDR3 DNA: TGTGCCAGCAGCTTGAGGACATCCGGGGAGCTGTTTTTT
V gene: TRBV5-8
D gene: NA
clone size: few
CDR3 length: 13
J gene: TRBJ2-2

CDR3 protein: CASSQSFGGRYEQYF
CDR3 DNA: TGTGCCAGCAGCCAATCCTTCGGCGGACGCTACGAGCAGTACTTC
V gene: TRBV14
D gene: NA
clone size: few
CDR3 length: 15
J gene: TRBJ2-7

CDR3 protein: CASFPDRAAYNEQFF
CDR3 DNA: TGCGCCAGCTTTCCGGACAGGGCGGCCTACAATGAGCAGTTCTTC
V gene: TRBV23-1
D gene: TRBD1
clone size: NA
CDR3 length: 15
J gene: TRBJ2-1

CDR3 protein: CASSINGQGGEKLFF
CDR3 DNA: TGTGCCAGCAGCATAAACGGACAGGGCGGAGAAAAACTGTTTTTT
V gene: TRBV7-2
D gene: TRBD1
clone size: few
CDR3 length: 15
J gene: TRBJ1-4

CDR3 protein: CASSFVGGMYGYTF
CDR3 DNA: TGTGCCAGCAGTTTCGTAGGGGGCATGTATGGCTACACCTTC
V gene: TRBV28
D gene: TRBD1
clone size: NA
CDR3 length: 14
J gene: TRBJ1-2

CDR3 protein: CAILKGGGGSYEQYF
CDR3 DNA: TGTGCCATCCTTAAGGGGGGGGGCGGCTCCTACGAGCAGTACTTC
V gene: TRBV2
D gene: NA
clone size: once
CDR3 length: 15
J gene: TRBJ2-7

CDR3 protein: CASSNPLTEYNSPLHF
CDR3 DNA: TGTGCCAGCAGCAACCCACTGACAGAGTATAATTCACCCCTCCACTTT
V gene: TRBV7-2
D gene: NA
clone size: many
CDR3 length: 16
J gene: TRBJ1-6